This paragraph reports one TCR beta chain. This PCR relied on a set of 60 Vbeta primers and 13 Jbeta primers. The repertoire was sequenced with immunoSEQ multiplex PCR; TCRdb's copy has only in-frame clones and lacks some. The sample lists about 100,000 clones; roughly three quarters were seen once. This entry comes from a study of cytomegalovirus exposure and HLA in healthy donors. Germline V CDR1 and CDR2: SGHRS, YFSETQ. The J segment lost 8 bases and the V segment lost 3 bases, leaving 7 bases of the junction unmatched. The CDR3 consists of 14 residues. The source is a woman in her forties in good health and CMV-seronegative. The specimen was PBMCs. The chain combines TRBV5-1 with TRBJ1-2, with 10 nucleotides matching TRBD1. CDR3: CASSWGTGEVGYTF. CDR3 in DNA: TGCGCCAGCAGCTGGGGGACAGGGGAGGTCGGCTACACCTTC.